The 7 T cell receptor beta chains below come from one sample, sequenced in a study of T cells after somatic rescue of genetic block. Assay: immunoSEQ multiplex PCR; the TCRdb copy retains only in-frame clones and omits some. The data contain tens of thousands of clones, around 90% of them singletons. Sequenced: peripheral blood mononuclear cells (PBMCs). Receptors were obtained from a middle-aged man.

The chain links TRBV19 to TRBJ2-1, with 7 bases that match TRBD2. V shed 1 base, J shed 8 bases, and the junction held 5 bases outside the gene matches. The germline V gene has CDR1 LNHDA and CDR2 SQIVND (reference sequence). The CDR3 totals 14 residues. The CDR3 nucleotides are TGTGCCAGTAGTATAGGCGGGAGCCTCGATGAGCAGTTCTTC. It codes for CASSIGGSLDEQFF.

The V and J genes are TRBV6-1 and TRBJ2-3; D could derive from TRBD1 or TRBD2 (5 bases each). CDR3 length: 15 amino acids. V was clipped by 4 bases and J by 2 bases, with 13 bases between them. Germline V gene lookup returns CDR1 MNHNS and CDR2 SASEGT. CDR3 bases: TGTGCCAGCAGTGTGGGGGTTTGGAACACAGATACGCAGTATTTT. Encoded protein: CASSVGVWNTDTQYF.

The chain employs TRBV6-1 and TRBJ1-5; 7 bases agree with TRBD1. This CDR3 spans 15 amino acids. V lost 6 bases to trimming and J lost 6 bases; unmatched junction nucleotides: 11. Germline CDR1 MNHNS, CDR2 SASEGT. As DNA, the CDR3 is TGTGCCAGCAGGGCGGCAGGGGGTGTGGGTCAGCCCCAGCATTTT. It translates to CASRAAGGVGQPQHF.

This chain links TRBV15 with TRBJ2-3; 9 bases agree with TRBD2. CDR1 LNHNV and CDR2 YYDKDF come from the germline V gene (reference sequence). The CDR3 covers 16 residues. Losses at the gene ends were 5 bases for V and 3 bases for J; bases not matched to a gene: 9. CDR3 sequence: CATSRGSSGETDTQYF. In nucleotides, the CDR3 is TGTGCCACCAGCCGAGGGTCTAGCGGGGAAACAGATACGCAGTATTTT.

V and J are TRBV19 and TRBJ1-1, with D unclear. CDR1 is LNHDA and CDR2 is SQIVND in the germline V gene (reference sequence). Trimming removed 1 base at V and 0 bases at J, with 12 bases between. The length of the CDR3 is 16 residues. CDR3 bases: TGTGCCAGTAGTATAGGTAGTAGAGGAATGAACACTGAAGCTTTCTTT. Protein sequence: CASSIGSRGMNTEAFF. The full variable domain, its missing parts supplied by reference TRBV19 and TRBJ1-1, is DGGITQSPKYLFRKEGQNVTLSCEQNLNHDAMYWYRQDPGQGLRLIYYSQIVNDFQKGDIAEGYSVSREKKESFPLTVTSAQKNPTAFYLCASSIGSRGMNTEAFFGQGTRLTVV.

Only a few counts were recorded for this clone. V and J are TRBV18 and TRBJ1-4; D gene unclear. This CDR3 is 15 amino acids long. Germline values: CDR1 KGHSH, CDR2 LQKENI. V lost 4 bases and J 0 bases, leaving 9 bases between the germline ends. The CDR3 sequence: CASSLDTATNEKLFF. Here the CDR3 DNA reads TGTGCCAGCTCACTCGACACCGCAACTAATGAAAAACTGTTTTTT. The full variable domain, its missing parts supplied by reference TRBV18 and TRBJ1-4, is NAGVMQNPRHLVRRRGQEARLRCSPMKGHSHVYWYRQLPEEGLKFMVYLQKENIIDESGMPKERFSAEFPKEGPSILRIQQVVRGDSAAYFCASSLDTATNEKLFFGSGTQLSVL.

The chain is built from TRBV11-3 and TRBJ2-1; tentatively, D is TRBD1 (6 bases). CDR3 length: 20 amino acids. V was trimmed by 5 bases and J by 5 bases, leaving 31 bases between them. Germline CDR1 reads SGHNT; CDR2 reads YENEEA. The CDR3 here is CASSLRPGQITRAPNNEQFF. The CDR3 nucleotides are TGTGCCAGCAGCCTACGACCGGGACAAATCACAAGGGCCCCAAACAATGAGCAGTTCTTC.